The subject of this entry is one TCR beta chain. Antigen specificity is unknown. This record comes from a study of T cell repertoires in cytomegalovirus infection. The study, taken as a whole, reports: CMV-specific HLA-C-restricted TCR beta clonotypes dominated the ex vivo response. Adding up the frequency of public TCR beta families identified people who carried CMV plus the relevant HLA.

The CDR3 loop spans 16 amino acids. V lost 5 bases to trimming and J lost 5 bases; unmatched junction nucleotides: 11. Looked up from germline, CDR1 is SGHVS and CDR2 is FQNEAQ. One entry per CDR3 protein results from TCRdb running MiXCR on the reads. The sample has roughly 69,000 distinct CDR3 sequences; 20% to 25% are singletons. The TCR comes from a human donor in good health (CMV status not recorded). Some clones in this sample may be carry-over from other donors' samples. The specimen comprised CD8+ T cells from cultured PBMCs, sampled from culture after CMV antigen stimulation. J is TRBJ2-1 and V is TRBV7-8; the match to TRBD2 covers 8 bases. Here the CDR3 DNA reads TGTGCCAGCAGCCAACCCGAGCGGGAGTGGAACAATGAGCAGTTCTTC. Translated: CASSQPEREWNNEQFF.